This T cell receptor (beta chain) was profiled in a study of blood T cell repertoires in COVID-19. The wider study: Samples representing acute and convalescent COVID-19 were sourced from the United States, Italy and Spain. Sources were T cells, B-cell-depleted T cells, or PBMCs; the material itself was cDNA or gDNA.

Per the original methods: Amplifying reference gene primers gave estimates of nucleated cell counts. Clones were sequenced by immunoSEQ multiplex PCR, and TCRdb holds only the in-frame ones, with some missing. The V and J calls and clone size were taken over from that table, and D and trimming were inferred from the DNA. The sample has approximately 290,000 clones, approximately 90% seen once. The ends lost 0 bases at V and 6 bases at J; junction bases unmatched: 9. CDR3 length: 17 residues. Germline-derived CDR1 and CDR2 are MGHRA and YSYEKL. Sequenced sample: peripheral blood. This sequence was found in a man in his late teens or twenties with active or convalescent COVID-19. The gene calls are TRBV4-1 and TRBJ2-3; 10 nucleotides line up with TRBD2. The CDR3: CASSQESSGRPEDTQYF. The CDR3 DNA follows: TGCGCCAGCAGCCAAGAAAGTAGCGGGAGGCCCGAGGATACGCAGTATTTT.